This TCR beta chain originates from a study of early T cells in non-severe SARS-CoV-2 infection. Study overall: The study sequenced bulk RNA from unsorted whole blood, with chains unpaired.

Tagging with unique molecular identifiers was applied to individual cDNA molecules. A single record per CDR3 protein comes from TCRdb applying MiXCR to the 5' RACE reads. The sample contains 30,000 to 40,000 distinct CDR3 sequences, under 5% of which appear only once. Germline CDR1 reads SEHNR; CDR2 reads FQNEAQ (reference sequence). Trimming stripped 2 bases from V and 1 base from J, with 12 bases between. The CDR3 runs to 16 residues. This clonotype was recorded many times. V gene TRBV7-9 combines with J gene TRBJ1-3; D gene uncertain. The sample consisted of whole blood. The sequence derives from an adult who was a healthcare worker with PCR-confirmed SARS-CoV-2 infection or an uninfected control (not recorded which). CDR3 in DNA: TGTGCCAGCAGCTTAACGGCGGATTGGTCTGGAAACACCATATATTTT. Its protein product is CASSLTADWSGNTIYF.